The T cell receptor beta chain under discussion was sequenced for a study of CD8 T cells in Susac syndrome. With random hexamers, 0.5 to 1 ug RNA was reverse transcribed. TCRdb recomputed calls from the immunoSEQ multiplex PCR reads with MiXCR, one row per CDR3 protein. The sample contains about 190,000 distinct CDR3 sequences, 91% of which appear only once. The sequencing input was CD4+ T cells from PBMCs. This TCR came from a human donor with Susac syndrome.

CDR3 protein: CASSVGISGGYSYNEQFF. The CDR3 DNA follows: TGTGCCAGCAGCGTAGGCATAAGCGGGGGCTATTCCTACAATGAGCAGTTCTTC. The chain uses TRBV9 and TRBJ2-1, with 8 bases that match TRBD2. Per the germline V gene, CDR1 is SGDLS and CDR2 is YYNGEE. The CDR3 is 18 residues long. The junction had 9 bases not matched to a gene; V was cut back by 0 bases and J by 1 base.